The clone carrying this T cell receptor (beta chain) was counted ten times or more. This sample stems from a study of CD8+CD57+ T cells in acquired aplastic anemia. TCR beta VDJ and CDR3 were profiled, and genomic DNA was the template. TCRdb processed the reads anew with MiXCR; each CDR3 protein has one entry. The table shows 200,000 to 300,000 distinct CDR3 sequences, with roughly half occurring only once. Patients chosen for sequencing had CD8+CD57+ cells that had expanded, as shown by flow cytometry. V lost 3 bases, J lost 6 bases, and 3 bases lay in between. CDR1 SGHDT and CDR2 YYEEEE come from the germline V gene. The CDR3 consists of 11 residues.

The receptor's source is a human donor with aplastic anemia. The chain recombines TRBV5-6 with TRBJ2-2, with D unclear. The material sequenced was sorted CD4+, CD8+, or CD8+CD57+ T cells (not recorded which) from PBMCs. CDR3 nucleotide sequence: TGTGCCAGCAGCTGGGCCGGGGAGCTGTTTTTT. Amino acids: CASSWAGELFF.